The clone carrying this T cell receptor (beta chain) was counted only a few times. What it recognizes is unknown. PCR used 60 Vbeta primers and 13 Jbeta primers. Here immunoSEQ multiplex PCR was the method, and the copy in TCRdb shows in-frame clones only, minus some. The sample holds 90,000 to 120,000 clones, roughly four fifths seen once. The entry originates in a study of cytomegalovirus exposure and HLA in healthy donors. Broader study findings: An apparent linkage of common viral pathogens to several of the most significant clusters emerged in a later analysis. One variant, a missense change in DCLRE1C, was linked in a later analysis to TCR beta V- and J-gene trimming. Later analysis identified about 17,000 TCR beta sequences associated with HLA alleles, using a false discovery rate threshold of 0.05. Later analysis reportedly placed an Asian-associated ancestry cluster below the roughly 680-donor mean in N-insertions.

The CDR3 spans 11 residues. Trimming shortened V by 7 bases and J by 3 bases, and 8 bases separated the two germline ends. Germline CDR1 SGHKS, CDR2 YYEKEE (reference sequence). The chain is built from TRBV5-5 and TRBJ2-7; D perhaps matches TRBD2 (6 bases). Material for sequencing was PBMCs. The source of this sequence is a man younger than 30 in good health and CMV-seronegative. CDR3 sequence reads: CASGGYYEQYF. The CDR3 coding sequence is TGTGCCAGCGGAGGGTACTACGAGCAGTACTTC.